One and the same sample provided the 27 T cell receptor beta chains below, sequenced in a study of early T cells in non-severe SARS-CoV-2 infection. TCRdb re-called the 5' RACE reads through MiXCR, storing one row per CDR3 protein. The sample carries just over 95,000 distinct CDR3 sequences, more than 9.5% recorded once. Material: whole blood, obtained at baseline. The receptor set was obtained from an adult who was a healthcare worker with PCR-confirmed SARS-CoV-2 infection or an uninfected control (not recorded which).

This clonotype was seen only a few times. The V gene is TRBV6-5, the J gene TRBJ1-2; 7 bases align to TRBD1. V gave up 6 bases and J gave up 2 bases; unmatched junction bases: 6. The CDR3 is 14 amino acids. CDR1 and CDR2 (germline): MNHEY, SVGAGI. CDR3 DNA sequence: TGTGCCAGCAGATCAGGGGGGACGAACTATGGCTACACCTTC. Its protein product is CASRSGGTNYGYTF.

This rearrangement joins TRBV5-4 to TRBJ2-5; possible D gene TRBD1, 5 bases. CDR3 length equals 13 residues. V gave up 4 bases and J gave up 7 bases, with 14 bases separating them. Germline assignment: CDR1 SGHNT and CDR2 YYREEE (reference sequence). The chain's CDR3 is CASSRDSSGTQYF. CDR3 sequence (DNA): TGTGCCAGCAGCCGTGACAGCTCCGGGACCCAGTACTTC.

In this sample, this clonotype turned up a few times. The CDR3 coding sequence is TGCAGCGGACGACAGGGCCGCAACACCGGGGAGCTGTTTTTT. Protein: CSGRQGRNTGELFF. The chain combines TRBV29-1 with TRBJ2-2; 7 nucleotides match TRBD1. V lost 7 bases to trimming and J lost 2 bases; unmatched junction nucleotides: 7. CDR1 is SQVTM, CDR2 ANQGSEA, per germline. This CDR3 region has 14 residues.

This clonotype was seen at least ten times. The chain recombines TRBV21-1 with TRBJ2-7; the table gives TRBD1 as D, unverified against the DNA. TRBV21-1 is assigned pseudogene status. This CDR3 region has 12 residues. The CDR3 nucleotides read TGTGCCAGCACCCCGGGTTCTTACGAGCAGTACTTC. It specifies CASTPGSYEQYF.

This clonotype occurred a few times. The CDR3 DNA reads as TGTGCCAGCAGCCCGGGGCGCGCTGGGGCCAACGTCCTGACTTTC. Protein: CASSPGRAGANVLTF. This chain joins TRBV5-4 and TRBJ2-6; D possibly matches TRBD1 or TRBD2 (5 bases each). The CDR3 totals 15 residues. Germline values: CDR1 SGHNT, CDR2 YYREEE (reference sequence). The V gene lost 4 bases and the J gene lost 2 bases, with 10 bases spanning the gap.

This clonotype was recorded at least ten times. V gene TRBV18 combines with J gene TRBJ1-4, with 9 bases identical to TRBD1. The CDR3 covers 14 residues. Germline V gives CDR1 KGHSH, CDR2 LQKENI. V gave up 2 bases and J gave up 7 bases; unmatched junction bases: 2. The CDR3 DNA reads TGTGCCAGCTCACCAGGGACAGGGAGTGAAAAACTGTTTTTT. It translates to CASSPGTGSEKLFF. Combining the CDR3 with reference TRBV18 and TRBJ1-4 gives the whole variable domain NAGVMQNPRHLVRRRGQEARLRCSPMKGHSHVYWYRQLPEEGLKFMVYLQKENIIDESGMPKERFSAEFPKEGPSILRIQQVVRGDSAAYFCASSPGTGSEKLFFGSGTQLSVL.

This clonotype occurred a few times. V and J are TRBV20-1 and TRBJ2-1, with unresolved D. Trimming pared 3 bases from V and 6 bases from J, leaving 12 bases between. The CDR3 extends over 13 amino acids. CDR1 and CDR2 from the germline V gene are DFQATT and SNEGSKA (reference sequence). CDR3 loop: CSASRRASNEQFF. In DNA form, the CDR3 reads TGCAGTGCTAGCCGAAGGGCCTCCAATGAGCAGTTCTTC.

The DNA of the CDR3 is TGTGCCAGCAGTCAGAGCGGGGGAAACTACAATGAGCAGTTCTTC. This translates into CASSQSGGNYNEQFF. The chain carries TRBV2 and TRBJ2-1, with 8 positions matching TRBD2. The CDR3 is made up of 15 amino acids. Unmatched junction bases numbered 6, after V lost 5 bases and J lost 3 bases. Germline loops: CDR1 SNHLY, CDR2 FYNNEI.

This clonotype was seen more than once but under ten times. V gene TRBV3-1 combines with J gene TRBJ2-7; TRBD2 might be the D (5 bases). Germline CDR1 is LGHDT and CDR2 is YNNKEL (reference sequence). This CDR3 has 15 amino acids. The V gene lost 0 bases and the J gene lost 3 bases, with 12 bases spanning the gap. CDR3 sequence reads: CASSQDSSRGYEQYF. The CDR3, as DNA: TGTGCCAGCAGCCAAGATAGTAGCCGGGGCTACGAGCAGTACTTC.

This clonotype appeared a few times. J is TRBJ2-5 and V is TRBV5-4, with D possibly TRBD2 on 6 matching bases. Germline CDR1 SGHNT, CDR2 YYREEE (reference sequence). Trimming took off 6 bases at V and 3 bases at J, with 15 bases between the two ends. The CDR3 has 14 amino acids. CDR3 amino acids: CASKWDLGEETQYF. The CDR3 region has the DNA TGTGCCAGCAAATGGGACTTAGGAGAAGAGACCCAGTACTTC.

This clonotype was seen a few times. This chain uses TRBV27 with TRBJ1-2; TRBD1 aligns across 8 bases. The CDR3 runs to 13 residues. From germline, CDR1 is MNHEY and CDR2 SMNVEV (reference sequence). The trim removed 5 bases at V and 7 bases at J, leaving 6 bases unmatched. The DNA for the CDR3 is TGTGCCAGCAGTATCGGGACAGGTTCTGGCTACACCTTC. It specifies CASSIGTGSGYTF.

This clonotype was detected only a few times. The V gene is TRBV30, the J gene TRBJ2-1; D is perhaps TRBD2 (6 bases). This CDR3 is 14 amino acids long. CDR1 and CDR2 (germline): GTSNPN, SVGIG (reference sequence). The V and J ends lost 0 bases and 5 bases respectively, with 11 bases between them. CDR3 amino acids: CAWSVLGTDNEQFF. The DNA for the CDR3 is TGTGCCTGGAGTGTCTTGGGGACTGACAATGAGCAGTTCTTC.

This clonotype was seen more than once but under ten times. This rearrangement joins TRBV3-1 to TRBJ2-7; the match to TRBD2 covers 11 bases. J lost 7 bases, V lost 6 bases, and 8 bases had no gene match. CDR3 length: 14 residues. Per the germline V gene, CDR1 is LGHDT and CDR2 is YNNKEL (reference sequence). The CDR3 reads CASRSSGGTGEQYF. DNA for the CDR3: TGTGCCAGCAGATCTAGCGGGGGGACTGGAGAGCAGTACTTC.

As for this clonotype: Just one base apart from a much larger clone, this may be a read error. This rearrangement joins TRBV5-4 to TRBJ2-7, with D possibly being TRBD1 (6 bases). V gave up 4 bases and J gave up 5 bases, with 16 bases separating them. Per the germline V gene, CDR1 is SGHNT and CDR2 is YYREEE (reference sequence). This CDR3 is built from 14 residues. The CDR3 DNA follows: TGTGCCAGCAGCCTAGGGGGTAATGGTAACGAGCAGTACTTC. This encodes CASSLGGNGNEQYF.

The genes are TRBV6-5 and TRBJ1-2; 7 bases are a match to TRBD1. Trimming at V came to 4 bases and at J to 2 bases, leaving 7 bases not matched to a gene. Germline V CDR1 and CDR2: MNHEY, SVGAGI. The CDR3 covers 15 residues. The CDR3 bases are TGTGCCAGCAGTTTCCTAGCGGGACAGAACTATGGCTACACCTTC. Encoded protein: CASSFLAGQNYGYTF.

This clonotype has more than one count but fewer than ten. In DNA, the CDR3 is TGCGCCAGCAGCTGGACAGGGGTGTCTGAAGAGCAGTACTTC. It translates to CASSWTGVSEEQYF. This chain connects TRBV5-1 to TRBJ2-7, with 9 bases identical to TRBD1. Unmatched junction bases numbered 8, after V lost 3 bases and J lost 7 bases. Germline V gene data show CDR1 as SGHRS and CDR2 as YFSETQ. This CDR3 has 14 amino acids.

Only a few counts were recorded for this clonotype. This chain links TRBV11-2 with TRBJ2-1; a weak D match, TRBD1 (6 bases). The germline CDR1 and CDR2 sequences are SGHAT and FQNNGV. Trimming shortened V by 5 bases and J by 2 bases, and 16 bases separated the two germline ends. This CDR3 spans 16 amino acids. The CDR3 bases are TGTGCCAGCAGCGAGTTTCCGACAGGAGCCTACAATGAGCAGTTCTTC. Residues: CASSEFPTGAYNEQFF.

In DNA form, the CDR3 reads TGTGCCAGCAGCCAAAAGCACACGGCGAACACCGGGGAGCTGTTTTTT. Its translation is CASSQKHTANTGELFF. The V call is TRBV6-1, the J call TRBJ2-2; D unclear. The CDR3 is 16 residues long. V dropped 6 bases and J dropped 0 bases, with 14 bases sitting between them. Germline V gene data show CDR1 as MNHNS and CDR2 as SASEGT.

This clonotype turned up a few times. The CDR3 region has the DNA TGTGCCAGCAGCGTAGTCAAGGTCGCCGGGGAGCTGTTTTTT. Translating gives CASSVVKVAGELFF. The V gene is TRBV9, the J gene TRBJ2-2; D call uncertain. This CDR3 is 14 amino acids long. Germline CDR1 and CDR2: SGDLS and YYNGEE. V dropped 0 bases and J dropped 6 bases, with 9 bases sitting between them.

This clonotype appeared a few times. The chain carries TRBV20-1 and TRBJ2-1; 13 bases map to TRBD2. The CDR3 sequence is 16 residues long. CDR1 and CDR2 from the germline V gene are DFQATT and SNEGSKA (reference sequence). V shed 1 base and J 6 bases; nucleotides not matched to a gene: 6. The CDR3 sequence is CSARAWTSGRVNEQFF. DNA for the CDR3: TGCAGTGCTAGAGCGTGGACTAGCGGGAGAGTCAATGAGCAGTTCTTC.

The chain joins TRBV6-2 or TRBV6-3 to TRBJ2-1; perhaps TRBD2 as D (6 bases). The CDR3 contains 18 residues. V lost 6 bases and J lost 1, with 22 bases in between. CDR1 is MNHEY and CDR2 is SVGEGT in the germline V gene. The CDR3 DNA sequence: TGTGCCAGCAGGACTTACAAAGGTAGCGGAGGGTCCTACAATGAGCAGTTCTTC. Encoded protein: CASRTYKGSGGSYNEQFF.

The CDR3 sequence is CSAHPPGGRQETQYF. CDR3 coding DNA: TGCAGTGCCCACCCCCCGGGCGGTAGACAAGAGACCCAGTACTTC. V usage is TRBV20-1 and J usage is TRBJ2-5; no reliable D call. Germline CDR1 reads DFQATT; CDR2 reads SNEGSKA (reference sequence). This CDR3 has 15 amino acids. V lost 6 bases and J 2 bases, leaving 19 bases between the germline ends.

By frequency in the sample, this clonotype is medium-sized (0.01 to 0.1%). The chain couples TRBV3-1 to TRBJ2-5, with D hard to call. Germline values: CDR1 LGHDT, CDR2 YNNKEL (reference sequence). This CDR3 is 14 amino acids long. V shed 1 base and J shed 0 bases, with 6 bases lying between them. The chain's CDR3 is CASSQGADQETQYF. As DNA, the CDR3 is TGTGCCAGCAGCCAAGGGGCGGACCAAGAGACCCAGTACTTC.

Ten or more counts support this clonotype. As DNA, the CDR3 is TGCGCCAGCAGGCCTGGACAGGGTGGCACAGATACGCAGTATTTT. Amino acids: CASRPGQGGTDTQYF. This chain joins TRBV10-2 and TRBJ2-3; TRBD1 matches at 8 bases. Germline V gives CDR1 WSHSY, CDR2 SAAADI. V trimming: 6 bases; J trimming: 1 base; junction bases outside the gene matches: 6. The CDR3 has 15 amino acids.

This clonotype has at least ten counts. V is TRBV7-3 and J is TRBJ2-1; 9 bases line up with TRBD2. V trimming: 5 bases; J trimming: 11 bases; junction bases outside the gene matches: 10. This CDR3 comprises 14 residues. CDR1 is SGHTA, CDR2 FQGTGA, per germline. The CDR3 nucleotides are TGTGCCAGCAGCGCGGGACTAGCCCCGTGGAAGCAGTTCTTC. Translated, it gives CASSAGLAPWKQFF.

This chain connects TRBV18 to TRBJ2-3; D gene uncertain. Trimming shortened V by 3 bases and J by 5 bases, and 15 bases separated the two germline ends. Germline assignment: CDR1 KGHSH and CDR2 LQKENI. CDR3 length: 15 amino acids. CDR3 in DNA: TGTGCCAGCTCACCTAACCTCGGGCATCAAGATACGCAGTATTTT. This codes for CASSPNLGHQDTQYF. Full variable domain (remainder filled in from reference TRBV18 and TRBJ2-3): NAGVMQNPRHLVRRRGQEARLRCSPMKGHSHVYWYRQLPEEGLKFMVYLQKENIIDESGMPKERFSAEFPKEGPSILRIQQVVRGDSAAYFCASSPNLGHQDTQYFGPGTRLTVL.

This clonotype occurred a few times. This chain connects TRBV6-4 to TRBJ2-3; tentative D call: TRBD1 (5 bases). Germline loops: CDR1 MRHNA, CDR2 SNTAGT. The CDR3 totals 13 residues. Trimming shortened V by 2 bases and J by 4 bases, and 7 bases separated the two germline ends. The CDR3 reads CASSDDRADTQYF. The CDR3 nucleotides are TGTGCCAGCAGTGACGACAGAGCAGATACGCAGTATTTT.